This record concerns one T cell receptor (beta chain) sequence. Its antigen remains unidentified. The entry originates in a study of cytomegalovirus exposure and HLA in healthy donors. Study-wide results and caveats: Reportedly, TCR beta sequences accurately predicted HLA-A and HLA-B alleles in most subjects. Available immune exposure information covered CMV serostatus only. Indistinguishable V segments, including TRBV6-2 and TRBV6-3, were excluded. Highly shared sequence variants in one cluster were likely a sequencing artifact.

Amplification used 60 Vbeta primers and 13 Jbeta primers. Libraries were prepared by immunoSEQ multiplex PCR; TCRdb keeps only in-frame clonotypes and omits some of them. The sample lists about 120,000 clones, 70% to 80% occurring once. V lost 7 bases to trimming and J lost 3 bases, with 17 bases between them. CDR1 and CDR2 (germline): SQVTM, ANQGSEA. The CDR3 sequence is 14 residues long. This chain links TRBV29-1 with TRBJ2-3, with D possibly TRBD2 on 6 matching bases. This sequence was found in a woman in her thirties or forties in good health and CMV-seropositive. The sample taken for sequencing was PBMCs. The CDR3 sequence is CSGAEGIATDTQYF. The CDR3 coding sequence is TGCAGCGGCGCGGAGGGTATCGCGACAGATACGCAGTATTTT.